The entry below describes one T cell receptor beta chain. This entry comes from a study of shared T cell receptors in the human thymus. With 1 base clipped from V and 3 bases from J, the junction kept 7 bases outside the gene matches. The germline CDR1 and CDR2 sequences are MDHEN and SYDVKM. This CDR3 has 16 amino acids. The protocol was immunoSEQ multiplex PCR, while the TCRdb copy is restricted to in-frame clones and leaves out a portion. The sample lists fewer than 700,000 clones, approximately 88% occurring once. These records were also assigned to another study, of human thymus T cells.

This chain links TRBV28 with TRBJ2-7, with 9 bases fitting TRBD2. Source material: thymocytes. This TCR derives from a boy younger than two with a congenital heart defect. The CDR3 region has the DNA TGTGCCAGCAGTTTATCCTCATATAGCGGGGGCTACGAGCAGTACTTC. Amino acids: CASSLSSYSGGYEQYF.